A single T cell receptor beta chain is shown here with its context. Trimming removed 2 bases from V and 3 bases from J; junction bases left unmatched: 7. There are 17 residues in the CDR3. The germline V gene encodes CDR1 LNHDA and CDR2 SQIVND (reference sequence). Per the authors' pipeline: The authors estimated nucleated cell counts from reference gene primer amplification. The protocol was immunoSEQ multiplex PCR, while the TCRdb copy is restricted to in-frame clones and leaves out a portion. The D gene and trimming were derived from the DNA, and the V and J assignments and clone size from that table. This sample yields roughly 39,000 clones, of which around 96% are seen a single time; around 4% belongs to the top ten. The sample originates from a study of blood T cell repertoires in COVID-19. Study in general: The United States, Italy and Spain provided the acute and convalescent COVID-19 samples. Sample material is recorded as cDNA or gDNA derived from T cells, B-cell-depleted T cells, or PBMCs.

The V and J genes are TRBV19 and TRBJ2-7; 13 bases align to TRBD2. This TCR derives from a human donor with active COVID-19. The donor label of this sample is uncertain. Sequencing was carried out using peripheral blood. This chain's CDR3 is CASSISGLAGEHYEQYF. The CDR3 nucleotides are TGTGCCAGTAGTATAAGTGGACTAGCGGGAGAACACTACGAGCAGTACTTC.